These 19 T cell receptor beta chains share one sample of origin, sequenced in a study of cytomegalovirus exposure and HLA in healthy donors. TCRdb's table, derived via immunoSEQ multiplex PCR, lists solely in-frame clones and lacks some. The table shows about 98,000 clones, with about 83% occurring only once. What was sequenced was PBMCs. These receptors were obtained from a woman in her 30s in good health and CMV-seronegative.

This chain links TRBV19 with TRBJ1-2; 8 bases line up with TRBD1. This CDR3 comprises 14 residues. V gave up 8 bases and J gave up 7 bases; unmatched junction bases: 12. Germline-derived CDR1 and CDR2 are LNHDA and SQIVND (reference sequence). The CDR3 DNA is TGTGCCAGTTTCCCAGGGGGCGCCCAGGGTGGCTACACCTTC. Residues: CASFPGGAQGGYTF.

The chain is built from TRBV27 and TRBJ1-4; 8 nucleotides agree with TRBD1. V shed 3 bases, J shed 9 bases, and the junction held 3 bases outside the gene matches. Per the germline V gene, CDR1 is MNHEY and CDR2 is SMNVEV (reference sequence). CDR3 length equals 13 residues. The CDR3 sequence is CASSFVRGQKLFF. As DNA, the CDR3 is TGTGCCAGCAGTTTTGTCAGGGGGCAAAAACTGTTTTTT. The full variable domain, rest sourced from reference TRBV27 and TRBJ1-4, is EAQVTQNPRYLITVTGKKLTVTCSQNMNHEYMSWYRQDPGLGLRQIYYSMNVEVTDKGDVPEGYKVSRKEKRNFPLILESPSPNQTSLYFCASSFVRGQKLFFGSGTQLSVL.

The rearrangement joins TRBV18 to TRBJ1-6, with TRBD1 identical over 8 bases. Per germline, CDR1 KGHSH and CDR2 LQKENI. This CDR3 is 15 amino acids long. The V and J ends lost 0 bases and 5 bases, in that order; junction bases with no gene match: 0. Here the CDR3 DNA reads TGTGCCAGCTCACCACCGACAGGGGATAATTCACCCCTCCACTTT. Its protein product is CASSPPTGDNSPLHF.

The V and J genes are TRBV7-9 and TRBJ1-6; D is undetermined. Per the germline V gene, CDR1 is SEHNR and CDR2 is FQNEAQ (reference sequence). Deletions cut 2 bases from V and 8 bases from J, with 13 bases between. The CDR3 runs 15 residues. The CDR3 nucleotides are TGTGCCAGCAGCTTACCTGGGCGCGGGGATTCACCCCTCCACTTT. It is translated as CASSLPGRGDSPLHF.

The V call is TRBV10-3, the J call TRBJ2-7, with a tentative D call TRBD2 (6 bases). The CDR3 totals 14 residues. V lost 4 bases and J 1 base, leaving 11 bases between the germline ends. Germline V gives CDR1 ENHRY, CDR2 SYGVKD. The CDR3 nucleotides read TGTGCCATCAGTGGACTAGGTAGATCCTACGAGCAGTACTTC. Protein sequence: CAISGLGRSYEQYF.

The chain employs TRBV6-1 and TRBJ1-5; the D is unclear. Germline CDR1 MNHNS, CDR2 SASEGT. The CDR3 extends over 16 amino acids. The V and J ends lost 1 base and 2 bases respectively, with 12 bases between them. CDR3 sequence reads: CASSEGTRRGNQPQHF. The CDR3 bases are TGTGCCAGCAGTGAAGGAACACGGCGGGGCAATCAGCCCCAGCATTTT.

The CDR3 coding sequence is TGTGCCAGCAGGAGGGACAGAAGCTACGAGCAGTACTTC. This sequence encodes CASRRDRSYEQYF. The V call is TRBV7-9, the J call TRBJ2-7; 7 nucleotides agree with TRBD1. The germline V gene encodes CDR1 SEHNR and CDR2 FQNEAQ (reference sequence). This CDR3 spans 13 amino acids. The V segment lost 6 bases and the J segment 3 bases; nucleotides outside the gene matches: 5. The complete variable domain, with remaining parts taken from reference TRBV7-9 and TRBJ2-7, reads DTGVSQNPRHKITKRGQNVTFRCDPISEHNRLYWYRQTLGQGPEFLTYFQNEAQLEKSRLLSDRFSAERPKGSFSTLEIQRTEQGDSAMYLCASRRDRSYEQYFGPGTRLTVT.

This clone was observed a few times. V and J are TRBV27 and TRBJ2-7; D remains unclear. Germline CDR1 is MNHEY and CDR2 is SMNVEV (reference sequence). V was clipped by 2 bases and J by 3 bases, with 8 bases between them. The CDR3 spans 13 residues. The CDR3 DNA reads TGTGCCAGCAGTTTAAGCGCTCTCTACGAGCAGTACTTC. Its protein is CASSLSALYEQYF.

This clone was seen a handful of times. One end of the junction fails to match germline, which may point to a read error. The chain couples TRBV28 to TRBJ1-2; no clear D gene. Germline CDR1 is MDHEN and CDR2 is SYDVKM. The CDR3 has 12 amino acids. The CDR3 DNA sequence: TGTGCCAGCAGTATGACTTACCTCAGAGGTCTCTTC. This gives the protein CASSMTYLRGLF.

V gene TRBV7-9 combines with J gene TRBJ1-1, with D hard to call. Germline loops: CDR1 SEHNR, CDR2 FQNEAQ (reference sequence). This CDR3 contains 11 residues. Trimming shortened V by 5 bases and J by 9 bases, and 10 bases separated the two germline ends. The CDR3 reads CASSRGFQAFF. For the CDR3, the DNA is TGTGCCAGCAGCCGAGGGTTCCAAGCTTTCTTT.

The chain carries TRBV7-9 and TRBJ2-7, with D perhaps TRBD2 (6 bases). The CDR3 is 17 amino acids. CDR1 SEHNR and CDR2 FQNEAQ come from the germline V gene (reference sequence). V was cut by 0 bases and J by 5 bases, with 20 bases left in between. CDR3: CASSLAAAGAGRHEQYF. The CDR3 nucleotides are TGTGCCAGCAGCTTAGCGGCCGCCGGGGCCGGGAGACACGAGCAGTACTTC.

This clone was counted once. One junction end disagrees with the germline gene, perhaps due to a read error. The rearrangement uses TRBV2 and TRBJ2-7; 10 nucleotides agree with TRBD2. This CDR3 is 13 amino acids long. The germline V gene encodes CDR1 SNHLY and CDR2 FYNNEI. CDR3 sequence reads: CASSSTASGSSIF. The CDR3 DNA reads as TGTGCCAGCAGCTCTACCGCTAGCGGGAGTTCCATTTTC.

The chain joins TRBV19 to TRBJ1-1; the D is unclear. The germline gives CDR1 LNHDA, CDR2 SQIVND (reference sequence). The V end was cut by 0 bases, the J end by 0 bases, with 11 bases between. This CDR3 spans 16 amino acids. This CDR3 reads CASSIDLSRLNTEAFF. CDR3 sequence (DNA): TGTGCCAGTAGTATAGATCTTTCCCGTCTGAACACTGAAGCTTTCTTT.

This chain joins TRBV29-1 and TRBJ1-2; D is uncertain. Between the trimmed V and J ends, which lost 4 bases and 0 bases, there was a span of 6 bases. The CDR3 runs to 12 residues. The germline CDR1 and CDR2 sequences are SQVTM and ANQGSEA. Here the CDR3 DNA reads TGCAGCGTTGCCCGGTCTAACTATGGCTACACCTTC. This codes for CSVARSNYGYTF.

The chain combines TRBV5-4 with TRBJ2-5; possible D gene TRBD1, 7 bases. V was cut by 4 bases and J by 1 base, with 17 bases left in between. Germline CDR1 is SGHNT and CDR2 is YYREEE (reference sequence). CDR3 length: 16 amino acids. The CDR3 bases are TGTGCCAGCAGCCTTTACCGCCAGGGGGGCCAAGAGACCCAGTACTTC. This codes for CASSLYRQGGQETQYF.

The CDR3 loop is CASSPWDRVNTEAFF. DNA for the CDR3: TGTGCCAGCTCACCATGGGACAGGGTGAACACTGAAGCTTTCTTT. The V gene is TRBV18, the J gene TRBJ1-1; 9 nucleotides agree with TRBD1. After removal of 2 bases from V and 0 bases from J, the junction contained 1 base not matched to a gene. This CDR3 spans 15 amino acids. Germline-derived CDR1 and CDR2 are KGHSH and LQKENI.

This chain connects TRBV4-3 to TRBJ1-1; D is possibly TRBD1 (6 bases). The CDR3 totals 13 residues. Germline assignment: CDR1 LGHNA and CDR2 YSLEER. V was clipped by 5 bases and J by 1 base, with 8 bases between them. The CDR3 region has the DNA TGCGCCAGCAGCTTGGACAGGAACACTGAAGCTTTCTTT. Translation: CASSLDRNTEAFF.

The rearrangement links TRBV14 to TRBJ2-7; TRBD2 matches at 9 bases. There are 16 residues in the CDR3. CDR1 and CDR2 from the germline V gene are SGHDN and FVKESK. V lost 4 bases to trimming and J lost 0 bases; unmatched junction nucleotides: 7. This CDR3 is CASSPRLAARSYEQYF. In DNA, the CDR3 is TGTGCCAGCAGCCCCCGACTAGCGGCACGCTCCTACGAGCAGTACTTC.

The V call is TRBV5-6, the J call TRBJ2-7; 7 nucleotides agree with TRBD1. The CDR3 length is 17 residues. After removal of 2 bases from V and 3 bases from J, the junction contained 14 bases not matched to a gene. Looked up from germline, CDR1 is SGHDT and CDR2 is YYEEEE. CDR3 amino acids: CASSFLSHRAGGYEQYF. CDR3 DNA: TGTGCCAGCAGCTTTTTGTCCCACCGGGCAGGGGGCTACGAGCAGTACTTC.